This T cell receptor (beta chain) was recovered during a study of breast tumors, draining lymph nodes, adjacent tissues. This clonotype occurred a few times. Its target is not known. Mismatch with germline at one junction end may stem from a read error. Whole-study results and caveats: Most tumor T cells seemingly derive from lymph node, then expand in tumor. Tumor and nontumor repertoires were significantly more similar in luminal-like than in basal-like breast cancer. Tumor TCR diversity was below lymph nodes but above nontumor tissue. The lymph node origin of tumor T cells was framed as consistent with a hypothesis, not demonstrated.

TCRdb re-analysed the multiplex PCR reads in MiXCR, keeping a single row per CDR3 protein. The sample has around 230,000 distinct CDR3 sequences; 32% are singletons. The lymph nodes were axillary draining lymph nodes from breast cancer patients. The CDR3 loop spans 14 amino acids. Per the germline V gene, CDR1 is SGHRS and CDR2 is YFSETQ. This sequence joins TRBV5-1 and TRBJ2-5, with a tentative D call TRBD2 (5 bases). The clonotype comes from a female donor with breast cancer. Some clones in this sample may be carry-over from other donors' samples. Sequencing was carried out using axillary lymph node tissue. Here the CDR3 reads CASSLDAGQDTQYF. The CDR3 nucleotides are TGCGCCAGCAGCTTGGATGCGGGTCAAGACACCCAGTACTTC.